Listed below are T cell receptor beta chains from one sample, sequenced in a study of a mutant IDH1 vaccine in newly diagnosed glioma. Their recognized antigens are unknown. TCRdb's copy holds only in-frame clones and misses some; the assay was immunoSEQ multiplex PCR. Of 25,000 to 30,000 clones detected, roughly 80% appear once; the ten largest clones hold roughly 6.6%. The sample consisted of PBMCs, taken from a glioma patient whose treatment included an IDH1 peptide vaccine. The receptors here all came from a middle-aged man with glioma. Some clones in this sample may be carry-over from other donors' samples. CDR3s include the opening cysteine and the closing phenylalanine or tryptophan. The D gene is left open where the match is weak. Not every row has a clone size; where given, it reads once, few, many or a size class.

clone_size | d_call | j_call | v_call | cdr3_aa | cdr3_nt
NA | NA | TRBJ1-4 | TRBV4-1 | CASSQERGAGEKLFF | TGCGCCAGCAGCCAAGAAAGAGGGGCAGGTGAAAAACTGTTTTTT
NA | NA | TRBJ2-3 | TRBV7-2 | CASSIQATTQYF | TGTGCCAGCAGCATACAGGCTACAACGCAGTATTTT
NA | NA | TRBJ2-2 | TRBV7-8 | CASSSRRNTGELFF | TGTGCCAGCAGCTCACGGAGGAACACCGGGGAGCTGTTTTTT
NA | TRBD1 | TRBJ1-6 | TRBV19 | CASSIDTAGGFSPLHF | TGTGCCAGTAGTATAGACACGGCAGGGGGCTTTTCACCCCTCCACTTT
NA | NA | TRBJ1-5 | TRBV4-2 | CASSRRGDSNQPQHF | TGTGCCAGCAGCCGACGCGGAGATAGCAATCAGCCCCAGCATTTT
NA | NA | TRBJ2-5 | TRBV7-6 | CASSLAGDQETQYF | TGTGCCAGCAGCTTAGCGGGGGATCAAGAGACCCAGTACTTC
once | NA | TRBJ1-1 | TRBV18 | CASSPQGKTEAFF | TGTGCCAGCTCACCCCAGGGAAAAACTGAAGCTTTCTTT
NA | NA | TRBJ2-5 | TRBV15 | CATSRDGGGETQYF | TGTGCCACCAGCAGAGATGGGGGTGGTGAGACCCAGTACTTC
NA | TRBD2 | TRBJ2-3 | TRBV18 | CASSPRRGGGPDTQYF | TGTGCCAGCTCACCCCGACGGGGGGGCGGTCCAGATACGCAGTATTTT
NA | NA | TRBJ1-1 | TRBV4-1 | CASSQDGSLNTEAFF | TGCGCCAGCAGCCAAGACGGCAGCCTGAACACTGAAGCTTTCTTT
NA | TRBD1 | TRBJ1-1 | TRBV9 | CASSAIGQGNTEAFF | TGTGCCAGCAGCGCGATAGGACAGGGTAACACTGAAGCTTTCTTT
NA | TRBD2 | TRBJ2-1 | TRBV19 | CASSSLWAGGSNEQFF | TGTGCCAGTAGTAGCCTCTGGGCGGGGGGGTCCAATGAGCAGTTCTTC
NA | TRBD2 | TRBJ2-3 | TRBV11-3 | CASSPGLAGSTDTQYF | TGTGCCAGCAGCCCGGGACTAGCGGGGAGCACAGATACGCAGTATTTT
NA | TRBD1 | TRBJ1-3 | TRBV29-1 | CSVEDGQGADSGNTIYF | TGCAGCGTTGAAGATGGGCAGGGGGCTGACTCTGGAAACACCATATATTTT
few | NA | TRBJ1-1 | TRBV2 | CASSEQTNTEAFF | TGTGCCAGCAGTGAACAGACGAACACTGAAGCTTTCTTT
NA | NA | TRBJ1-5 | TRBV28 | CASSWGGRQPQHF | TGTGCCAGCAGTTGGGGGGGGCGTCAGCCCCAGCATTTT
NA | NA | TRBJ1-3 | TRBV4-3 | CASSQDWGTGNTIYF | TGCGCCAGCAGCCAAGATTGGGGTACTGGAAACACCATATATTTT
NA | TRBD1 | TRBJ1-1 | TRBV10-3 | CAISLGQTNTEAFF | TGTGCCATCAGTTTGGGACAGACGAACACTGAAGCTTTCTTT
NA | NA | TRBJ1-1 | TRBV2 | CASSPEENTEAFF | TGTGCCAGCAGTCCAGAGGAGAACACTGAAGCTTTCTTT
once | TRBD2 | TRBJ2-7 | TRBV18 | CASSPGGTSGADEQYF | TGTGCCAGCTCACCTGGAGGGACTAGCGGGGCCGACGAGCAGTACTTC
NA | NA | TRBJ1-1 | TRBV29-1 | CSVEEGTEAFF | TGCAGCGTTGAAGAGGGGACTGAAGCTTTCTTT
NA | NA | TRBJ1-2 | TRBV4-1 | CASSQAREYGYTF | TGCGCCAGCAGCCAAGCCAGGGAATATGGCTACACCTTC
NA | TRBD2 | TRBJ2-7 | TRBV2 | CARRTSGYEQYF | TGTGCCCGAAGGACTAGCGGCTACGAGCAGTACTTC
NA | NA | TRBJ2-2 | TRBV19 | CASMAELNTGELFF | TGTGCCAGTATGGCGGAACTGAACACCGGGGAGCTGTTTTTT
NA | NA | TRBJ2-2 | TRBV10-1 | CASRALNTGELFF | TGCGCCAGCAGAGCCTTGAACACCGGGGAGCTGTTTTTT
NA | TRBD2 | TRBJ2-7 | TRBV5-1 | CASSLTTSGGAFAYEQYF | TGCGCCAGCAGCTTAACGACTAGCGGGGGGGCCTTTGCCTACGAGCAGTACTTC
NA | NA | TRBJ2-3 | TRBV29-1 | CSVIKDSADTQYF | TGCAGCGTAATTAAGGACTCCGCCGATACGCAGTATTTT
NA | NA | TRBJ1-2 | TRBV29-1 | CSVDRSGYTF | TGCAGCGTCGACAGGTCTGGCTACACCTTC
NA | TRBD1 | TRBJ1-2 | TRBV9 | CASSGLSGGAHGYTF | TGTGCCAGCAGCGGACTATCAGGGGGCGCACATGGCTACACCTTC
NA | NA | TRBJ1-3 | TRBV30 | CAWSVGGGAGNTIYF | TGTGCCTGGAGTGTTGGGGGGGGCGCTGGAAACACCATATATTTT
NA | NA | TRBJ2-1 | TRBV29-1 | CSGLTSSYNEQFF | TGCAGCGGGCTTACTAGCTCCTACAATGAGCAGTTCTTC
NA | TRBD1 | TRBJ2-7 | TRBV10-2 | CASNPAGQGMSEQYF | TGCGCCAGCAACCCGGCCGGACAGGGAATGTCCGAGCAGTACTTC
NA | NA | TRBJ1-6 | TRBV19 | CASSIGTLVYNSPLHF | TGTGCCAGTAGTATCGGGACGCTCGTCTATAATTCACCCCTCCACTTT
NA | TRBD1 | TRBJ1-2 | TRBV7-9 | CASSPRGGQGARGYGYTF | TGTGCCAGCAGCCCCAGGGGCGGACAGGGGGCCCGTGGCTATGGCTACACCTTC
once | NA | TRBJ2-5 | TRBV29-1 | CSVDKETQYF | TGCAGCGTTGATAAAGAGACCCAGTACTTC
NA | NA | TRBJ1-2 | TRBV2 | CASSDRPTAYGYTF | TGTGCCAGCAGTGATAGGCCCACCGCCTATGGCTACACCTTC
NA | NA | TRBJ2-7 | TRBV12-5 | CASGLRAYEQYF | TGTGCTAGTGGTTTGAGGGCCTACGAGCAGTACTTC
NA | TRBD1 | TRBJ2-3 | TRBV18 | CASSTGQGGADTQYF | TGTGCCAGCTCAACGGGACAGGGTGGAGCAGATACGCAGTATTTT
once | NA | TRBJ2-6 | TRBV6-4 | CASSVNNSRQSRANVLTF | TGTGCCAGCAGTGTCAATAACTCACGACAAAGTCGGGCCAACGTCCTGACTTTC
NA | NA | TRBJ2-7 | TRBV6-6 | CASSRVSGSPYEQYF | TGTGCCAGCAGTAGGGTATCGGGGAGTCCCTACGAGCAGTACTTC
NA | TRBD1 | TRBJ1-5 | TRBV6-1 | CASKLTTGVLQPQHF | TGTGCCAGCAAACTAACGACAGGGGTACTTCAGCCCCAGCATTTT
NA | TRBD2 | TRBJ2-5 | TRBV10-3 | CAISLVGGTGETQYF | TGTGCCATCAGTTTAGTCGGGGGGACGGGGGAGACCCAGTACTTC
NA | TRBD2 | TRBJ2-1 | TRBV4-2 | CASSHLGGGRDNEQFF | TGTGCCAGCAGCCATCTGGGCGGGGGGCGTGACAATGAGCAGTTCTTC
NA | TRBD1 | TRBJ2-7 | TRBV27 | CASRWTGGYEQYF | TGTGCCAGCAGGTGGACAGGGGGCTACGAGCAGTACTTC
NA | NA | TRBJ1-2 | TRBV5-6 | CASSLATAGGYTF | TGTGCCAGCAGCTTGGCCACTGCAGGGGGCTACACCTTC
NA | NA | TRBJ2-5 | TRBV30 | CAWSVAGPETQYF | TGTGCCTGGAGTGTGGCGGGGCCGGAGACCCAGTACTTC
NA | NA | TRBJ1-5 | TRBV28 | CASSTDLQPQHF | TGTGCCAGCAGTACGGACTTGCAGCCCCAGCATTTT
NA | NA | TRBJ2-7 | TRBV5-1 | CASSLFSSYEQYF | TGCGCCAGCAGCTTGTTTAGCTCCTACGAGCAGTACTTC
NA | NA | TRBJ2-5 | TRBV7-9 | CASSNGLKETQYF | TGTGCCAGCAGCAACGGGCTCAAAGAGACCCAGTACTTC
NA | NA | TRBJ2-1 | TRBV6-5 | CASSGMGGGQDEQFF | TGTGCCAGCAGCGGGATGGGGGGGGGCCAAGATGAGCAGTTCTTC